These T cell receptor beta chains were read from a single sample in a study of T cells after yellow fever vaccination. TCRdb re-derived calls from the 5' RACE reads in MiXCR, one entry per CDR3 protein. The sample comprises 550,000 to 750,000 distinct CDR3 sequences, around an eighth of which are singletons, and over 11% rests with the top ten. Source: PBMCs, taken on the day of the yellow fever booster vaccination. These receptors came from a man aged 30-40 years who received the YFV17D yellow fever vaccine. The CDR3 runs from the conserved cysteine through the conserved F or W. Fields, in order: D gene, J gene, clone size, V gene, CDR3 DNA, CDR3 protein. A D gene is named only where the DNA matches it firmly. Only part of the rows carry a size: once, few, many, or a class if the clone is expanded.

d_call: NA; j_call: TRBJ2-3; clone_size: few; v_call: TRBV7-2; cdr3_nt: TGTGCCAGCAGCATCGACAGGTCAGGGAATACGCAGTATTTT; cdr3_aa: CASSIDRSGNTQYF
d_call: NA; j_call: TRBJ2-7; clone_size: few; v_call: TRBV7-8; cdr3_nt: TGTGCCAGCATTGGGGTTGACGGGTCCTCCTACGAGCAGTACTTC; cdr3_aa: CASIGVDGSSYEQYF
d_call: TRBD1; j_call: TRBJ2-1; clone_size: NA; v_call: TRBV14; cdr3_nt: TGTGCCAGCAGCTTCACAGGGGGCTATGAGCAGTTCTTC; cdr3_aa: CASSFTGGYEQFF
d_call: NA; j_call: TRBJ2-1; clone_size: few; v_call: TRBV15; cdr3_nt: TGTGCCACCAGCGCATCTAGGGTTGGGGAGCAGTTCTTC; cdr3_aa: CATSASRVGEQFF
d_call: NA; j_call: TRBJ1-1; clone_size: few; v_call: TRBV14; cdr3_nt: TGTGCCAGCAGCCAAGTCGGCCGGTCGGACACTGAAGCTTTCTTT; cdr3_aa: CASSQVGRSDTEAFF
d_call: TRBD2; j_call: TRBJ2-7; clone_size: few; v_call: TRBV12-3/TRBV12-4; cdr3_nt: TGTGCCAGCAGTTTAGCGCCGGGACTAGCGGGAACTGGGGTCTACGAGCAGTACTTC; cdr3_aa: CASSLAPGLAGTGVYEQYF
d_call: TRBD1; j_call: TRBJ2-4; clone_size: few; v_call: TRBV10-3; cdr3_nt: TGTGCCATCAGTGTTGGGGACAGATTAGCCAAAAACATTCAGTACTTC; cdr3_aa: CAISVGDRLAKNIQYF
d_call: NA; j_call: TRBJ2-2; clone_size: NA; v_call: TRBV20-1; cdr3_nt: TGCAGTGCTAGAGAAGGGAGCGGGAACACCGGGGAGCTGTTTTTT; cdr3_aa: CSAREGSGNTGELFF
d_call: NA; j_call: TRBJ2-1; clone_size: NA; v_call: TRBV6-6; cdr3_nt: TGTGCCAGCAGTTACTCGAGAACGGAGCAGTTCTTC; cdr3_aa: CASSYSRTEQFF
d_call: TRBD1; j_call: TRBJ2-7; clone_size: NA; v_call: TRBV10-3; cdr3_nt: TGTGCCATCAGTAGGGACAGTTTCTCCTACGAGCAGTACTTC; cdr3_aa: CAISRDSFSYEQYF
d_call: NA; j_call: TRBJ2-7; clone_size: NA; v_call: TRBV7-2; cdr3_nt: TGTGCCAGCAGCTCCCGTGCCGGGCAGTACTTC; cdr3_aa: CASSSRAGQYF
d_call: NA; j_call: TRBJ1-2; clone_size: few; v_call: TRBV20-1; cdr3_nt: TGCAGTGCTAGAGATATGGGGGCCCGCGGGGGCTATGGCTACACCTTC; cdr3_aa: CSARDMGARGGYGYTF
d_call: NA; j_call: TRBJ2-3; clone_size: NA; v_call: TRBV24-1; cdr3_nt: TGTGCCACCAGTGATCCATGGCGGGAAGGCACAGATACGCAGTATTTT; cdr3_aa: CATSDPWREGTDTQYF
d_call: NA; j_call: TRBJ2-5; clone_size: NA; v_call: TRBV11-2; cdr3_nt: TGTGCCAGCAGCTTCCAACGAAGCCAAGAGACCCAGTACTTC; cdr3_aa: CASSFQRSQETQYF
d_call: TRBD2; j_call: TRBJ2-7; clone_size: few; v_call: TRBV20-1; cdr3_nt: TGCAGTGCTCATGGACTAGCGGCAACACCTATTTACGAGCAGTACTTC; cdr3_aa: CSAHGLAATPIYEQYF
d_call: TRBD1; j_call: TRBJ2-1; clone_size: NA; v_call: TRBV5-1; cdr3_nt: TGCGCCAGCAGCCTCACTCCTCCCGGGACAGGGGGTAAGGAGCAGTTCTTC; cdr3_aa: CASSLTPPGTGGKEQFF
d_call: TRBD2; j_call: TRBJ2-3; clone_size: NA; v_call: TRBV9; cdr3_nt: TGTGCCAGCAGCGTAGCTACGGTAGCGGGAAGGTCAGATACGCAGTATTTT; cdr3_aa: CASSVATVAGRSDTQYF
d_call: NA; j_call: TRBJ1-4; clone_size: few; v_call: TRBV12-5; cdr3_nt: TGTGCTAGTAACAGGGCAGCCGGTTTAAAACTGTTTTTT; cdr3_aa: CASNRAAGLKLFF
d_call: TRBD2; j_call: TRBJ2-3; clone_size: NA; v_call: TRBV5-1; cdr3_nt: TGCGCCAGCAGCTTTTACCCTAGCGGGAATGGAGGCACAGATACGCAGTATTTT; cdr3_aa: CASSFYPSGNGGTDTQYF
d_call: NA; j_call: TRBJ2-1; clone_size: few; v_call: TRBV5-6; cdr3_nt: TGTGCCAGCAGCTTCTGGGGGGCCAATGAGCAGTTCTTC; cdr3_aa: CASSFWGANEQFF
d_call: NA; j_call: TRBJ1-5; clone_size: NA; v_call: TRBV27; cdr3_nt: TGTGCCAGCAGTCCCATCGGGTTTGGTCAGCCCCAGCATTTT; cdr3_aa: CASSPIGFGQPQHF
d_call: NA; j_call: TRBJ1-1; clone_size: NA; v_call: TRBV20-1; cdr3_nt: TGCAGTGCTAGGGGAGGAGTGAACACTGAAGCTTTCTTT; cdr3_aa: CSARGGVNTEAFF
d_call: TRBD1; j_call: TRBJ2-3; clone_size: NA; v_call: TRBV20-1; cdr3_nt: TGCAGTGCTAGAGGCACAGGGGGCGGTAACACAGATACGCAGTATTTT; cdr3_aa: CSARGTGGGNTDTQYF
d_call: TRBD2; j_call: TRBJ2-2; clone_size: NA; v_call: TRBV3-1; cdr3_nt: TGTGCCAGCAGCCAGACGCCGCGACTAGCGGGCACCGGGGAGCTGTTTTTT; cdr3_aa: CASSQTPRLAGTGELFF
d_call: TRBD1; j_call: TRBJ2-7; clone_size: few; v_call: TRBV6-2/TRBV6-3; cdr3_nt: TGTGCCAGCAGTTCCCGACAGGGTTTTTCGTACGAGCAGTACTTC; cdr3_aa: CASSSRQGFSYEQYF
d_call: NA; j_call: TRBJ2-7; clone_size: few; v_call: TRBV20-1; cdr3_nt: TGCAGTGCTAGAGATCCGGGTCACGAGCAGTACTTC; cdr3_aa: CSARDPGHEQYF
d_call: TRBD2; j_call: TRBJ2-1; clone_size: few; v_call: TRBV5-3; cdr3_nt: TGTGCCAGAAGCCACGCCGGGACTAGCTCCTACAATGAGCAGTTCTTC; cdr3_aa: CARSHAGTSSYNEQFF
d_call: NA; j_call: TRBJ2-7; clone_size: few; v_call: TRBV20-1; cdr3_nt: TGCAGTGCTAGTCTCACCCTCTACGAGCAGTACTTC; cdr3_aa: CSASLTLYEQYF
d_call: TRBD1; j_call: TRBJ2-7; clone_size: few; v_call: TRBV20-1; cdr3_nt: TGCAGTGCTAGGAACAGGGGAGCCTACGAGCAGTACTTC; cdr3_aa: CSARNRGAYEQYF
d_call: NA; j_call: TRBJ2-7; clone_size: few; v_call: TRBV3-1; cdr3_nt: TGTGCCAGCAGCCAAATGGGAGCGGACGAGCAGTACTTC; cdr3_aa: CASSQMGADEQYF
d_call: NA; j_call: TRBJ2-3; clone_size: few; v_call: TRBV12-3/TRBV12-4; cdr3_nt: TGTGCCAGCAGCTCAAGAGTCCCAGATACGCAGTATTTT; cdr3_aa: CASSSRVPDTQYF
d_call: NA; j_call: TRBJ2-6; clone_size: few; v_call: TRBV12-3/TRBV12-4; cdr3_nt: TGTGCCAGCAGTTTTCGTCTCTCTGGGGCCAACGTCCTGACTTTC; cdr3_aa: CASSFRLSGANVLTF
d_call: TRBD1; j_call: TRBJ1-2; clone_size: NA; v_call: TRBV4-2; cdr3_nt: TGTGCCAGCAGCCAAGATAAAGGGCGACAGGGGGCAGACTATGGCTACACCTTC; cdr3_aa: CASSQDKGRQGADYGYTF
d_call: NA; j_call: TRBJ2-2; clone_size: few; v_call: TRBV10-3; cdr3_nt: TGTGCCATCAGTGGGGGCTCGAACACCGGGGAGCTGTTTTTT; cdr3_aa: CAISGGSNTGELFF
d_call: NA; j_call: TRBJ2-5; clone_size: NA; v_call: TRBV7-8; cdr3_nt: TGTGCCAGCAAACGTCCGTTGGCCAGGGGTTTTGAGACCCAGTACTTC; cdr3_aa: CASKRPLARGFETQYF
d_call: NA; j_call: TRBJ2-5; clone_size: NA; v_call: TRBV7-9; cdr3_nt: TGTGCCAGCAGCCGCCCGCTGGACGAGACCCAGTACTTC; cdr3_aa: CASSRPLDETQYF
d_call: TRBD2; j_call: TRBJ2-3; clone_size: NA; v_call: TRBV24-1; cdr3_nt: TGTGCCACCAGTGATTCTAGCGGGGCTAGCACAGATACGCAGTATTTT; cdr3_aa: CATSDSSGASTDTQYF
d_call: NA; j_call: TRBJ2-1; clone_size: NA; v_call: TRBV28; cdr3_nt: TGTGCCAGCAGAATTGACAGTTCCGCCGCGTTCTTC; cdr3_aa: CASRIDSSAAFF
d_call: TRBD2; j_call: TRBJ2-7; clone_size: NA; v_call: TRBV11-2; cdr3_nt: TGTGCCAGCAGCTTAGAAACTAGCGGGAGTCATACCTACGAGCAGTACTTC; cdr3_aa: CASSLETSGSHTYEQYF
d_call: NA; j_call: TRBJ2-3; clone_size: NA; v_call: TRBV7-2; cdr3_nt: TGTGCCAGCAGCCTGGGACTACCGGGGGCGGATACGCAGTATTTT; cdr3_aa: CASSLGLPGADTQYF